The 16 T cell receptor beta chains in this list originate from one sample, sequenced in a study of cytomegalovirus exposure and HLA in healthy donors. PCR used 60 Vbeta primers and 13 Jbeta primers. The data were produced by immunoSEQ multiplex PCR, yet TCRdb's version contains in-frame clones alone and is incomplete. This table has about 140,000 clones, roughly 80% appearing once. The source material was PBMCs. The receptor set was obtained from a man aged 40-49 years in good health and CMV-seropositive.

This chain's CDR3 is CASSRAPGQGNGGELFF. CDR3 in DNA: TGTGCCAGCTCACGGGCGCCCGGACAGGGGAATGGCGGGGAGCTGTTTTTT. This chain joins TRBV18 and TRBJ2-2; 9 nucleotides align to TRBD1. V lost 4 bases, J lost 7 bases, and 13 bases stayed unmatched. The length of the CDR3 is 17 residues. The V gene's germline CDR1 is KGHSH and CDR2 LQKENI.

The rearrangement uses TRBV5-4 and TRBJ2-3; tentatively, D is TRBD2 (6 bases). Trimming removed 0 bases at V and 2 bases at J, with 13 bases between. The CDR3 loop spans 16 amino acids. CDR1 is SGHNT, CDR2 YYREEE, per germline (reference sequence). In nucleotides, the CDR3 is TGTGCCAGCAGCTTGGATCAGCGGGTAGTCACAGATACGCAGTATTTT. As protein: CASSLDQRVVTDTQYF.

In regard to this clone: The junction and the germline gene differ at one end; a read error may be behind it. The same CDR3 is also encoded by other DNA sequences in this sample. The CDR3 loop reads CASSLWHSYNSPLHF. The CDR3 nucleotides are TGCGCCAGCAGCTTATGGCACTCCTATAATTCACCCCTCCACTTT. J is TRBJ1-6 and V is TRBV11-3; no reliable D call. Germline V gene data show CDR1 as SGHNT and CDR2 as YENEEA. This CDR3 region has 15 residues.

The chain combines TRBV5-1 with TRBJ2-3, with D tentatively TRBD1 (6 bases). V lost 3 bases and J 4 bases, leaving 12 bases between the germline ends. The CDR3 sequence is 14 residues long. CDR1 is SGHRS and CDR2 is YFSETQ in the germline V gene. This CDR3 reads CASSSADRSDTQYF. In nucleotides, the CDR3 is TGCGCCAGCAGCTCGGCTGACAGGTCAGATACGCAGTATTTT.

This chain connects TRBV7-3 to TRBJ2-6, with D perhaps matching TRBD2 (6 bases). The CDR3 is made up of 15 amino acids. V was cut by 4 bases and J by 1 base, with 8 bases left in between. CDR1 SGHTA and CDR2 FQGTGA come from the germline V gene. CDR3 in DNA: TGTGCCAGCAGCTCCGGAGGGTCTGGGGCCAACGTCCTGACTTTC. The encoded protein is CASSSGGSGANVLTF.

V is TRBV7-2 and J is TRBJ1-2, with 10 bases aligning to TRBD1. CDR3 length equals 15 residues. The junction had 10 bases not matched to a gene; V was cut back by 4 bases and J by 8 bases. Per the germline V gene, CDR1 is SGHTA and CDR2 is FQGNSA. CDR3 bases: TGTGCCAGCAGCTCATATCCGGGACAGGGGAGCGGCTACACCTTC. Amino acids: CASSSYPGQGSGYTF.

CDR3: CASSSPGGPSYEQYF. CDR3 coding DNA: TGTGCCAGTAGTTCGCCGGGGGGACCCTCCTACGAGCAGTACTTC. The rearrangement links TRBV19 to TRBJ2-7, with TRBD2 matching over 7 bases. The germline gives CDR1 LNHDA, CDR2 SQIVND (reference sequence). CDR3 length: 15 residues. J lost 0 bases, V lost 5 bases, and 7 bases had no gene match.

The genes are TRBV5-1 and TRBJ1-1; possibly TRBD1 for D (6 bases). Germline V gives CDR1 SGHRS, CDR2 YFSETQ. Trimming removed 2 bases at V and 5 bases at J, with 13 bases between. The CDR3 loop spans 14 amino acids. The CDR3 coding sequence is TGCGCCAGCAGCTTTTCCCAGGGGCAAACTGAAGCTTTCTTT. It specifies CASSFSQGQTEAFF.

The rearrangement uses TRBV19 and TRBJ2-1; no reliable D call. Per germline, CDR1 LNHDA and CDR2 SQIVND (reference sequence). Trimming took 1 base from V and 3 from J, leaving 10 bases between them. The length of the CDR3 is 15 residues. This chain's CDR3 is CASSIVAHIYNEQFF. In DNA, the CDR3 is TGTGCCAGTAGTATAGTCGCCCACATCTACAATGAGCAGTTCTTC. The full variable domain, completed using reference TRBV19 and TRBJ2-1, is DGGITQSPKYLFRKEGQNVTLSCEQNLNHDAMYWYRQDPGQGLRLIYYSQIVNDFQKGDIAEGYSVSREKKESFPLTVTSAQKNPTAFYLCASSIVAHIYNEQFFGPGTRLTVL.

The chain is built from TRBV11-1 and TRBJ2-7; 7 bases align to TRBD1. Germline lookup yields CDR1 SGHAT and CDR2 FQDESV (reference sequence). The CDR3 covers 15 residues. The V segment lost 1 base and the J segment 4 bases; nucleotides outside the gene matches: 7. The DNA of the CDR3 is TGTGCCAGCAGCTTAGTCTACGGCAGGGGGTACGAGCAGTACTTC. Its protein is CASSLVYGRGYEQYF.

The chain has TRBV4-3 and TRBJ2-3; D is perhaps TRBD2 (6 bases). V lost 1 base and J 4 bases, leaving 18 bases between the germline ends. The germline V gene has CDR1 LGHNA and CDR2 YSLEER. The CDR3 consists of 17 residues. As DNA, the CDR3 is TGCGCCAGCAGCCAAGGGGGATTAGGTAGCGGAGCAGATACGCAGTATTTT. It specifies CASSQGGLGSGADTQYF.

This chain uses TRBV5-1 with TRBJ2-3; no definite D call. The length of the CDR3 is 15 residues. CDR1 and CDR2 from the germline V gene are SGHRS and YFSETQ. With 0 bases removed from V and 0 bases from J, the gap between germline ends came to 8 bases. The chain's CDR3 is CASSLGLVSTDTQYF. The CDR3 DNA follows: TGCGCCAGCAGCTTGGGACTGGTCAGCACAGATACGCAGTATTTT.

The chain employs TRBV2 and TRBJ2-5; weak D call: TRBD2 (7 bases). V was trimmed by 8 bases and J by 3 bases, leaving 16 bases between them. This CDR3 is 14 amino acids long. Per the germline V gene, CDR1 is SNHLY and CDR2 is FYNNEI. The CDR3, as DNA: TGTGCCAGCCGGAAGGGGAGGGGGGAAGAGACCCAGTACTTC. Translation: CASRKGRGEETQYF.

The chain employs TRBV5-1 and TRBJ2-7; 12 positions agree with TRBD2. Looked up from germline, CDR1 is SGHRS and CDR2 is YFSETQ. V gave up 4 bases and J gave up 4 bases; unmatched junction bases: 6. This CDR3 comprises 15 residues. CDR3 nucleotides: TGCGCCAGCAGCCTGCTAGCGGGAGGGGGTTACGAGCAGTACTTC. Amino acids: CASSLLAGGGYEQYF.

This clone was observed once. The V and J genes are TRBV12-1 and TRBJ1-4. TRBV12-1 is reported as a pseudogene. The CDR3 runs 21 residues. CDR3 region: CASSPGAKQRRSGRDNEKLFF. The CDR3 region has the DNA TGTGCCAGCAGCCCCGGAGCCAAACAAAGGCGCTCGGGGAGGGATAATGAAAAACTGTTTTTT.

The V gene is TRBV5-1, the J gene TRBJ2-5; 8 positions agree with TRBD1. The CDR3 sequence is 14 residues long. Germline assignment: CDR1 SGHRS and CDR2 YFSETQ. Germline trimming cut 2 bases from V and 2 bases from J; bases unmatched to any gene: 2. CDR3 nucleotides: TGCGCCAGCAGCTTCGGACAGGGACAAGAGACCCAGTACTTC. It is translated as CASSFGQGQETQYF.